A single sample gave rise to the 7 T cell receptor beta chains below, sequenced in a study of blood T cell repertoires in COVID-19 (dated by TCRdb to about 2020). The library relied on the immunoSEQ multiplex PCR assay. Held by TCRdb, this immuneACCESS table contains in-frame sequences only and omits some clones. Under half of the omission traces to an unresolved V gene where checked; the cause of the rest is unknown. For this sample there are approximately 12,000 clones; 60% to 85% appear just once. Less than 7.5% of the sample rests with the top ten. The sample comprised peripheral blood. These receptors came from a man aged 60 to 69 with COVID-19, enrolled during active disease.

The chain is built from TRBV11-3 and TRBJ1-1; D is unresolved. The V end lost 5 bases, the J end lost 0 bases, and 10 bases lay between the germline ends. Germline loops: CDR1 SGHNT, CDR2 YENEEA. This CDR3 spans 14 amino acids. The CDR3 sequence: CASSQDSMNTEAFF. CDR3 coding DNA: TGTGCCAGCAGCCAGGATTCTATGAACACTGAAGCTTTCTTT.

This chain joins TRBV5-4 and TRBJ1-1; 7 positions match TRBD1. The CDR3 extends over 16 amino acids. The germline V gene encodes CDR1 SGHNT and CDR2 YYREEE (reference sequence). The V gene end was trimmed by 3 bases and the J gene end by 0 bases; junction bases not matched to a gene: 8. CDR3 bases: TGTGCCAGCAGCTCCTCCACAGGGGCGATGAACACTGAAGCTTTCTTT. This sequence encodes CASSSSTGAMNTEAFF.

The J gene is TRBJ1-2, the V gene TRBV21-1; the table calls TRBD1, which could not be checked here. TRBV21-1 is a pseudogene segment. This CDR3 comprises 16 residues. The CDR3 DNA sequence: TGTGCCAGCAGCAACCCCCGGGACAGGGGCACCTATGGCTACACCTTC. Its translation is CASSNPRDRGTYGYTF.

The CDR3 loop is CASTPGGISSYNEQFF. CDR3 DNA sequence: TGTGCCAGCACCCCGGGCGGGATAAGCTCCTACAATGAGCAGTTCTTC. The V gene is TRBV3-1 (or the pseudogene TRBV3-2), the J gene TRBJ2-1; D might be TRBD2 (6 bases). Deletions cut 7 bases from V and 0 bases from J, with 16 bases between. Germline V gene sequence: CDR1 LGHDT, CDR2 YNNKEL (reference sequence). This CDR3 region has 16 residues.

The chain employs TRBV27 and TRBJ1-6; 7 bases fit TRBD1. With V trimmed by 6 bases and J by 8 bases, 7 bases remained unmatched. The CDR3 spans 14 residues. Germline CDR1 reads MNHEY; CDR2 reads SMNVEV (reference sequence). The CDR3, as DNA: TGTGCCAGCAGCTCGACAGGGTCACATTCACCCCTCCACTTT. This codes for CASSSTGSHSPLHF.

CDR3 amino acids: CASSSPPASYEQFF. Here the CDR3 DNA reads TGTGCCAGCAGTTCCCCCCCCGCGAGCTATGAGCAGTTCTTC. The chain has TRBV27 and TRBJ2-1; D not certain. V lost 4 bases and J lost 8, with 15 bases in between. The CDR3 runs 14 residues. Germline lookup yields CDR1 MNHEY and CDR2 SMNVEV (reference sequence).

This clone was detected a few times. The chain carries TRBV28 and TRBJ1-2; D gene ambiguous. CDR1 MDHEN and CDR2 SYDVKM come from the germline V gene. Trimming took off 5 bases at V and 1 base at J, with 20 bases between the two ends. The CDR3 spans 17 residues. The CDR3 sequence is CASSPSRGRSLNYGYTF. The CDR3 DNA reads TGTGCCAGCAGTCCTAGCAGAGGACGGAGCCTTAACTATGGCTACACCTTC.